A single sample gave rise to the 24 T cell receptor beta chains below, sequenced in a study of blood T cell repertoires in COVID-19. Libraries were prepared by immunoSEQ multiplex PCR; TCRdb keeps only in-frame clonotypes and omits some of them. The sample holds some 260,000 clones, approximately 81% seen once. Sequenced sample: peripheral blood. These receptors came from a young woman with acute or convalescent COVID-19.

CDR3 protein: CASSEFRGANTEAFF. The CDR3 DNA reads as TGTGCCAGCAGTGAATTCAGGGGCGCGAACACTGAAGCTTTCTTT. This sequence joins TRBV25-1 and TRBJ1-1; perhaps TRBD1 as D (6 bases). The CDR3 spans 15 residues. V lost 1 base and J 1 base, leaving 10 bases between the germline ends. The germline V gene has CDR1 MGHDK and CDR2 SYGVNS. Variable domain in full (rest from reference TRBV25-1 and TRBJ1-1): EADIYQTPRYLVIGTGKKITLECSQTMGHDKMYWYQQDPGMELHLIHYSYGVNSTEKGDLSSESTVSRIRTEHFPLTLESARPSHTSQYLCASSEFRGANTEAFFGQGTRLTVV.

In this sample, this clone turned up once. The chain links TRBV13 to TRBJ1-1; D remains unclear. The V end lost 1 base, the J end lost 5 bases, and 17 bases lay between the germline ends. The germline gives CDR1 PRHDT, CDR2 FYEKMQ (reference sequence). The length of the CDR3 is 16 residues. The CDR3 DNA sequence: TGTGCCAGCAGCTTAGTGGCCCCAACGAGAGGGACTGAAGCTTTCTTT. Its translation: CASSLVAPTRGTEAFF.

This clone was picked up a small number of times. V usage is TRBV19 and J usage is TRBJ1-4; D possibly corresponds to TRBD1 (5 bases). CDR3 length equals 15 residues. Germline V gives CDR1 LNHDA, CDR2 SQIVND (reference sequence). V was pared by 4 bases and J by 4 bases, with 13 bases between. The CDR3 region has the DNA TGTGCCAGTAGTACACGTCAGGGATATAATGAAAAACTGTTTTTT. Translated, it gives CASSTRQGYNEKLFF.

This clone was counted a single time. This sequence joins TRBV27 and TRBJ1-1; D remains ambiguous. Germline CDR1 is MNHEY and CDR2 is SMNVEV (reference sequence). Trimming took off 4 bases at V and 2 bases at J, with 8 bases between the two ends. The CDR3 loop spans 13 amino acids. CDR3 DNA: TGTGCCAGCAGTTCCGGGGTAAACACTGAAGCTTTCTTT. Translated: CASSSGVNTEAFF.

The V gene is TRBV28, the J gene TRBJ1-6; D might be TRBD1 (5 bases). The V end was cut by 3 bases, the J end by 7 bases, with 10 bases between. Germline loops: CDR1 MDHEN, CDR2 SYDVKM. The CDR3 runs 14 residues. CDR3 residues: CASSFVQGNSPLHF. The CDR3 DNA reads as TGTGCCAGCAGTTTTGTCCAGGGCAATTCACCCCTCCACTTT. The full variable domain, completed using reference TRBV28 and TRBJ1-6, is DVKVTQSSRYLVKRTGEKVFLECVQDMDHENMFWYRQDPGLGLRLIYFSYDVKMKEKGDIPEGYSVSREKKERFSLILESASTNQTSMYLCASSFVQGNSPLHFGNGTRLTVT.

This chain connects TRBV4-1 to TRBJ1-5; D is perhaps TRBD1 (6 bases). Germline V gene lookup returns CDR1 MGHRA and CDR2 YSYEKL. The CDR3 runs 15 residues. Deletions cut 0 bases from V and 5 bases from J, with 11 bases between. The CDR3 DNA reads TGCGCCAGCAGCCAAGAGGGGGCAGGGGATCAGCCCCAGCATTTT. Translation: CASSQEGAGDQPQHF.

The chain recombines TRBV5-1 with TRBJ2-1; 7 bases map to TRBD1. CDR1 SGHRS and CDR2 YFSETQ come from the germline V gene. With 1 base clipped from V and 12 bases from J, the junction kept 4 bases outside the gene matches. The CDR3 spans 12 residues. CDR3 sequence: CASSLQGETQFF. CDR3 coding DNA: TGCGCCAGCAGCTTGCAGGGGGAAACGCAGTTCTTC.

The genes are TRBV5-4 and TRBJ2-3; tentatively, D is TRBD2 (6 bases). CDR3 length equals 15 residues. The germline CDR1 and CDR2 sequences are SGHNT and YYREEE (reference sequence). Between the trimmed V and J ends, which lost 2 bases and 4 bases, there was a span of 14 bases. CDR3 coding DNA: TGTGCCAGCAGCTTAAGGGACTGGCCGTCAGATACGCAGTATTTT. It yields the protein CASSLRDWPSDTQYF.

With regard to this clone: This specimen includes other DNA sequences encoding the same CDR3. The chain combines TRBV27 with TRBJ2-1, with 13 nucleotides matching TRBD2. The trim removed 6 bases at V and 7 bases at J, leaving 6 bases unmatched. Germline assignment: CDR1 MNHEY and CDR2 SMNVEV (reference sequence). This CDR3 has 15 residues. CDR3 in DNA: TGTGCCAGCAGCTCCGGGACTAGCGGGAAAAATGAGCAGTTCTTC. It specifies CASSSGTSGKNEQFF.

The chain is built from TRBV30 and TRBJ1-2; D is undetermined. Germline V lookup: CDR1 GTSNPN, CDR2 SVGIG (reference sequence). Trimming took off 3 bases at V and 4 bases at J, with 18 bases between the two ends. There are 15 residues in the CDR3. The CDR3 DNA is TGTGCCTGGAGCCCAGACCTCACAGCTGGCTATGGCTACACCTTC. Amino acids: CAWSPDLTAGYGYTF.

This rearrangement joins TRBV9 to TRBJ2-1, with D maybe TRBD2 (6 bases). V lost 0 bases to trimming and J lost 0 bases, with 13 bases between them. Per germline, CDR1 SGDLS and CDR2 YYNGEE. The CDR3 runs 17 residues. Here the CDR3 reads CASSVDSLGGSYNEQFF. CDR3 DNA: TGTGCCAGCAGCGTAGACTCGCTCGGGGGCTCCTACAATGAGCAGTTCTTC.

The chain employs TRBV30 and TRBJ2-7, with D possibly being TRBD1 (5 bases). The CDR3 covers 11 residues. Germline V gene lookup returns CDR1 GTSNPN and CDR2 SVGIG (reference sequence). V lost 3 bases and J 3 bases, leaving 6 bases between the germline ends. The CDR3 is CAWSQGYEQYF. CDR3 nucleotides: TGTGCCTGGAGCCAGGGCTACGAGCAGTACTTC. The full variable domain, its missing parts supplied by reference TRBV30 and TRBJ2-7, is SQTIHQWPATLVQPVGSPLSLECTVEGTSNPNLYWYRQAAGRGLQLLFYSVGIGQISSEVPQNLSASRPQDRQFILSSKKLLLSDSGFYLCAWSQGYEQYFGPGTRLTVT.

The genes are TRBV4-3 and TRBJ1-5, with D possibly TRBD1 on 6 matching bases. Trimming pared 6 bases from V and 4 bases from J, leaving 10 bases between. The CDR3 runs to 13 residues. CDR1 is LGHNA and CDR2 is YSLEER in the germline V gene. This CDR3 is CASSEGVNQPQHF. In nucleotides, the CDR3 is TGCGCCAGCAGTGAGGGGGTTAATCAGCCCCAGCATTTT.

This clone was seen more than once but under ten times. The chain combines TRBV19 with TRBJ1-4; D possibly corresponds to TRBD1 (6 bases). The V end lost 5 bases, the J end lost 7 bases, and 20 bases lay between the germline ends. Germline V gene data show CDR1 as LNHDA and CDR2 as SQIVND (reference sequence). The CDR3 is 16 amino acids. The CDR3 is CASSPGFDRRGEKLFF. The CDR3 DNA reads TGTGCCAGTAGTCCGGGATTCGACAGGAGAGGTGAAAAACTGTTTTTT.

The gene calls are TRBV23-1 and TRBJ2-7; 8 positions agree with TRBD2. TRBV23-1 is flagged as an ORF with uncertain function. The CDR3 loop spans 13 amino acids. CDR3 protein: CTGGGRYPYEQYF. The DNA of the CDR3 is TGCACCGGGGGCGGGAGGTACCCCTACGAGCAGTACTTC.

The J gene is TRBJ1-4, the V gene TRBV19, with TRBD1 matching 10 bases. Germline lookup yields CDR1 LNHDA and CDR2 SQIVND (reference sequence). With V trimmed by 4 bases and J by 5 bases, 7 bases remained unmatched. CDR3 length: 16 amino acids. The CDR3 is CASSTRPGQGNEKLFF. The DNA of the CDR3 is TGTGCCAGTAGTACGCGACCGGGACAGGGGAATGAAAAACTGTTTTTT.

This chain uses TRBV2 with TRBJ2-3, with a weak D call TRBD1 (5 bases). Germline CDR1 SNHLY, CDR2 FYNNEI. This CDR3 comprises 11 residues. V lost 6 bases, J lost 7 bases, and 8 bases lay in between. The CDR3 nucleotides are TGTGCCAGCAGGGACACCTATACGCAGTATTTT. This encodes CASRDTYTQYF.

The CDR3, as DNA: TGTGCCAGCAGCGCCTCCTTGGGACAGAACACCGGGGAGCTGTTTTTT. This gives the protein CASSASLGQNTGELFF. The chain links TRBV9 to TRBJ2-2; tentative D call: TRBD1 (6 bases). Germline V lookup: CDR1 SGDLS, CDR2 YYNGEE. Trimming removed 3 bases from V and 1 base from J, with 13 bases in between. The length of the CDR3 is 16 residues.

The chain combines TRBV6-5 with TRBJ2-7; weak D call: TRBD1 (6 bases). Per the germline V gene, CDR1 is MNHEY and CDR2 is SVGAGI. CDR3 length: 14 residues. Trimming cost V 6 bases and J 1 base, with 13 bases left between them. The CDR3 loop reads CASRGGPSSYEQYF. The CDR3 nucleotides read TGTGCCAGCAGAGGGGGTCCCTCATCCTACGAGCAGTACTTC.

Only a few counts were recorded for this clone. The V and J genes are TRBV6-5 and TRBJ2-7; 7 bases are shared with TRBD1. The V and J ends lost 4 bases and 0 bases, in that order; junction bases with no gene match: 3. Per germline, CDR1 MNHEY and CDR2 SVGAGI. There are 14 residues in the CDR3. The CDR3 nucleotides read TGTGCCAGCAGTTCCCGGGACAGCTCCTACGAGCAGTACTTC. Translating gives CASSSRDSSYEQYF.

V usage is TRBV18 and J usage is TRBJ2-2; maybe TRBD1 (7 bases). The germline V gene has CDR1 KGHSH and CDR2 LQKENI. This CDR3 spans 16 amino acids. V was shortened by 6 bases and J by 0 bases, with 14 bases between the two germline ends. The CDR3 region is CASSQTGRTNTGELFF. In DNA, the CDR3 is TGTGCCAGCTCTCAGACAGGGAGGACGAACACCGGGGAGCTGTTTTTT.

The J gene is TRBJ2-5, the V gene TRBV7-2; 15 positions match TRBD2. CDR1 and CDR2 from the germline V gene are SGHTA and FQGNSA. V gave up 5 bases and J gave up 2 bases; unmatched junction bases: 3. This CDR3 region has 16 residues. Written as DNA, the CDR3 is TGTGCCAGCAGCCAAGGACTAGCGGGAGGGCAAGAGACCCAGTACTTC. It translates to CASSQGLAGGQETQYF.

The V and J genes are TRBV21-1 and TRBJ1-5. TRBV21-1 is assigned pseudogene status. The CDR3 is 18 amino acids. The CDR3 is CASSKPRRRRTGNQPQHF. The CDR3 DNA follows: TGTGCCAGCAGCAAACCCAGGCGGCGGAGGACGGGCAATCAGCCCCAGCATTTT.

This chain uses TRBV9 with TRBJ2-3; 11 bases are shared with TRBD2. The CDR3 has 16 amino acids. Germline assignment: CDR1 SGDLS and CDR2 YYNGEE. V lost 4 bases and J lost 2; bases outside the gene matches: 6. The CDR3 spells CASSFGTSGNTDTQYF. The CDR3 DNA reads as TGTGCCAGCAGCTTTGGGACTAGCGGAAACACAGATACGCAGTATTTT. Filled out from reference TRBV9 and TRBJ2-3, the complete variable domain reads DSGVTQTPKHLITATGQRVTLRCSPRSGDLSVYWYQQSLDQGLQFLIQYYNGEERAKGNILERFSAQQFPDLHSELNLSSLELGDSALYFCASSFGTSGNTDTQYFGPGTRLTVL.